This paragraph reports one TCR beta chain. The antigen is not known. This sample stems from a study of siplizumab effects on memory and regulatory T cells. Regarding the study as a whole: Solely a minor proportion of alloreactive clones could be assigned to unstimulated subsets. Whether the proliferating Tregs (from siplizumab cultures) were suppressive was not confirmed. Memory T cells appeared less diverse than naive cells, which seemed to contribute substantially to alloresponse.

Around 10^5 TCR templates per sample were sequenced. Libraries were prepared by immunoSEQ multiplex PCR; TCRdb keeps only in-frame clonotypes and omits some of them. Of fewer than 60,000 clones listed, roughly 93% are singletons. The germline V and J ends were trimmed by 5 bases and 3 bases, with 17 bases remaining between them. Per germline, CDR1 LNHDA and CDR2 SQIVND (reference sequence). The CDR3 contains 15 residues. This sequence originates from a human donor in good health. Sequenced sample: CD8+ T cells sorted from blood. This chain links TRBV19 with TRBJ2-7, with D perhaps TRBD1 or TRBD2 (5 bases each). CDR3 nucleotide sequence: TGTGCCAGTAGTCTCGAGGGACGGAGCTACTACGAGCAGTACTTC. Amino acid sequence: CASSLEGRSYYEQYF.